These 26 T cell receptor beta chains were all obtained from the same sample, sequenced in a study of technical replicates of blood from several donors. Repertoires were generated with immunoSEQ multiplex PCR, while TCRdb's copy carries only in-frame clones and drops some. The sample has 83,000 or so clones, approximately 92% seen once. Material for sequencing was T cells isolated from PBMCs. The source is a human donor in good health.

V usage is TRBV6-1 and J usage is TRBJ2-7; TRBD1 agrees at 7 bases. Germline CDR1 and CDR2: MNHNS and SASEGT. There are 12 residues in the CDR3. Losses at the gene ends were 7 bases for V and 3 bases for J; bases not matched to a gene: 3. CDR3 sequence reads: CASKGQFYEQYF. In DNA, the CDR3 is TGTGCCAGCAAGGGACAGTTCTACGAGCAGTACTTC.

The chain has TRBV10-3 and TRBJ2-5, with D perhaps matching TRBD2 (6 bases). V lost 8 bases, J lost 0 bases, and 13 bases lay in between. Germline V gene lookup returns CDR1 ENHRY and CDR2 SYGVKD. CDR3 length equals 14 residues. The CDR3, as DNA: TGTGCCATCGGGGGGTCTCTAAACCAAGAGACCCAGTACTTC. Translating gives CAIGGSLNQETQYF.

CDR3 sequence reads: CASSYWTGGEETQYF. DNA of the CDR3: TGCGCCAGCAGCTATTGGACAGGGGGCGAAGAGACCCAGTACTTC. The rearrangement links TRBV4-1 to TRBJ2-5; 11 positions match TRBD1. CDR3 length: 15 residues. The J segment lost 3 bases and the V segment lost 5 bases, leaving 5 bases of the junction unmatched. Germline V gene data show CDR1 as MGHRA and CDR2 as YSYEKL.

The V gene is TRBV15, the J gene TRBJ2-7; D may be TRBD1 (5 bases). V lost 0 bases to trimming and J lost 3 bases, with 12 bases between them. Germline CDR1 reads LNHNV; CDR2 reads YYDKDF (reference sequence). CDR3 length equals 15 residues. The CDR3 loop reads CATSRDGQGSYEQYF. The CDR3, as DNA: TGTGCCACCAGCAGAGATGGGCAGGGAAGCTACGAGCAGTACTTC.

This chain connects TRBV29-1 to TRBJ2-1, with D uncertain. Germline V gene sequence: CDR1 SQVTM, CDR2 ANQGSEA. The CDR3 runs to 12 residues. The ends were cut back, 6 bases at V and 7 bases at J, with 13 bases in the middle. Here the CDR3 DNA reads TGCAGCGTCGTCCCAGAACTAAATGAGCAGTTCTTC. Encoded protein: CSVVPELNEQFF.

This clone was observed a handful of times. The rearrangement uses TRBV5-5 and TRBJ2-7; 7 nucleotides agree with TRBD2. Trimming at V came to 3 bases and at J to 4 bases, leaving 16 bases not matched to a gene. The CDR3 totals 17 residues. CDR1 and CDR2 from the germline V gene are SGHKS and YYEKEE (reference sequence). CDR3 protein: CASSSGLLGGSRYEQYF. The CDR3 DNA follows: TGTGCCAGCAGCTCGGGGTTACTAGGCGGGAGTCGGTACGAGCAGTACTTC.

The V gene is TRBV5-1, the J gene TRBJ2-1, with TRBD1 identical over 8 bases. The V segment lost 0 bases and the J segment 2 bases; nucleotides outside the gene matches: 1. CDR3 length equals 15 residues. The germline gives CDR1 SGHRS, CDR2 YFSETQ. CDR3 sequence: CASSLVQGAYNEQFF. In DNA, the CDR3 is TGCGCCAGCAGCTTGGTACAGGGGGCCTACAATGAGCAGTTCTTC. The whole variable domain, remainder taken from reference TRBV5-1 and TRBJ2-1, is KAGVTQTPRYLIKTRGQQVTLSCSPISGHRSVSWYQQTPGQGLQFLFEYFSETQRNKGNFPGRFSGRQFSNSRSEMNVSTLELGDSALYLCASSLVQGAYNEQFFGPGTRLTVL.

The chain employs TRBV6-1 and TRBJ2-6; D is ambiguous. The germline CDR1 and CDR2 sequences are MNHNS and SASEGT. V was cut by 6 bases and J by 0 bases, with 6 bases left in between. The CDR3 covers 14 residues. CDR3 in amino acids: CASRAGSGANVLTF. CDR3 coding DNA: TGTGCCAGCAGGGCAGGCTCTGGGGCCAACGTCCTGACTTTC.

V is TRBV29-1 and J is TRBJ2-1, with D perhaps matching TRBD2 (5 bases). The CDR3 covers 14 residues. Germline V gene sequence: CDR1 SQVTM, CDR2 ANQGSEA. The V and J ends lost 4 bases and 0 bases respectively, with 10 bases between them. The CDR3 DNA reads TGCAGCGTTGTTCTAGCCGACTCCTACAATGAGCAGTTCTTC. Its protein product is CSVVLADSYNEQFF.

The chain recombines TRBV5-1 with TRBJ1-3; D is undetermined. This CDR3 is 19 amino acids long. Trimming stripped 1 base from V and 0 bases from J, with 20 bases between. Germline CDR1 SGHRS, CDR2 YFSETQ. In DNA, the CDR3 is TGCGCCAGCAGCTTGTTCCCGCCCGCGTCAACCTTCTCTGGAAACACCATATATTTT. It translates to CASSLFPPASTFSGNTIYF.

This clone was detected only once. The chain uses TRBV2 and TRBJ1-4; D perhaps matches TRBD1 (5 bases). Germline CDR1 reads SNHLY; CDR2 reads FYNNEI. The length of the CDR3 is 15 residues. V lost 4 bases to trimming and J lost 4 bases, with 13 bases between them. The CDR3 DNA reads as TGTGCCAGCAGTGGAGTAACAGGAGTTAATGAAAAACTGTTTTTT. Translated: CASSGVTGVNEKLFF.

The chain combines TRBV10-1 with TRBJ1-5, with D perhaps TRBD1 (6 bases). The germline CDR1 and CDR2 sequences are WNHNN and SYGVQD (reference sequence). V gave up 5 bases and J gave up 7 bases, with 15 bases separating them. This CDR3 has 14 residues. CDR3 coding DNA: TGCGCCAGCAGTACGGGACAAACCTCGCAGCCCCAGCATTTT. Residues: CASSTGQTSQPQHF.

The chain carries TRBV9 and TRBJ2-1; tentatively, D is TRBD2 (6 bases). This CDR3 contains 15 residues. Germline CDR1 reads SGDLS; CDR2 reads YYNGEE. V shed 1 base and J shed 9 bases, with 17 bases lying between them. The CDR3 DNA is TGTGCCAGCAGCGTACCGGGAGTCGGATTGGGTGAGCAGTTCTTC. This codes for CASSVPGVGLGEQFF.

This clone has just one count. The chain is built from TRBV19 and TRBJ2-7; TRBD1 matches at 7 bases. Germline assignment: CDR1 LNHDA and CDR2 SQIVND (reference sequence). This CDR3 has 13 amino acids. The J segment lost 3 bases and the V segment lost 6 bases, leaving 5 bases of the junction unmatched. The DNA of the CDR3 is TGTGCCAGTAGGGAACAGGGGAACTACGAGCAGTACTTC. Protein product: CASREQGNYEQYF.

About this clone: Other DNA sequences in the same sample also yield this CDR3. For the CDR3, the DNA is TGCGCCAGCAGCTTGGGAACGGGACTTGAAGCTTTCTTT. Its protein product is CASSLGTGLEAFF. This chain links TRBV5-1 with TRBJ1-1; the D gene is possibly TRBD1 (5 bases). Germline CDR1 is SGHRS and CDR2 is YFSETQ. Trimming shortened V by 0 bases and J by 7 bases, and 10 bases separated the two germline ends. The CDR3 consists of 13 residues.

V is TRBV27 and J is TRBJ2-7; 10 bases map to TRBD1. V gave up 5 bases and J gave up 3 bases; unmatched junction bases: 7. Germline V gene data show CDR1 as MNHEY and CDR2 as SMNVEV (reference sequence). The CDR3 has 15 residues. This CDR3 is CASSITGTGVYEQYF. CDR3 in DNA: TGTGCCAGCAGTATAACCGGGACAGGGGTCTACGAGCAGTACTTC.

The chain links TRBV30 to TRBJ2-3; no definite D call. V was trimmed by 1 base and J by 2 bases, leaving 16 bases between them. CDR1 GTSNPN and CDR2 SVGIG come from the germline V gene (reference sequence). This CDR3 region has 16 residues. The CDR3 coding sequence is TGTGCCTGGAGTGGTTTTCCCGGTCCCAACACAGATACGCAGTATTTT. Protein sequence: CAWSGFPGPNTDTQYF.

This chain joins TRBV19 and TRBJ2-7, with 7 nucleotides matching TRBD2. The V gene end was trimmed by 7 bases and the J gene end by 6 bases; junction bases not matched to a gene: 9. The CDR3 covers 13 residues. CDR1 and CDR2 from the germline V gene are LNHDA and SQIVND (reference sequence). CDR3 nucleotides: TGTGCCAGTATGGTCCGGGGGGAACGCGAGCAGTACTTC. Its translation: CASMVRGEREQYF.

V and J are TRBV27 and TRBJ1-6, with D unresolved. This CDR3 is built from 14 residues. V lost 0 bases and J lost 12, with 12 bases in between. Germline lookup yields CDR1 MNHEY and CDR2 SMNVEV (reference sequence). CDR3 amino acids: CASSLSGDMKPLHF. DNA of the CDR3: TGTGCCAGCAGTTTATCGGGAGACATGAAACCCCTCCACTTT.

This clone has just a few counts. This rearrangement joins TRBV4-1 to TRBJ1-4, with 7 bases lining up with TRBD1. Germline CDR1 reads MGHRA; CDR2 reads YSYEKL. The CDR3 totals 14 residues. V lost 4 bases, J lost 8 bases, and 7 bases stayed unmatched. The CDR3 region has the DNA TGCGCCAGCAGCCTCCGGGACAGACAGGAAAAACTGTTTTTT. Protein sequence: CASSLRDRQEKLFF.

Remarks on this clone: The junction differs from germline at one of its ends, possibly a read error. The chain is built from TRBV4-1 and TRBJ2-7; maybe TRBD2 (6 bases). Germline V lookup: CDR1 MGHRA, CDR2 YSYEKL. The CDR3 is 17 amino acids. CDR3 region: CASSPGGGLSGSSYMEF. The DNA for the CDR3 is TGCGCCAGCAGCCCCGGCGGCGGGCTAAGCGGGTCAAGTTATATGGAATTC.

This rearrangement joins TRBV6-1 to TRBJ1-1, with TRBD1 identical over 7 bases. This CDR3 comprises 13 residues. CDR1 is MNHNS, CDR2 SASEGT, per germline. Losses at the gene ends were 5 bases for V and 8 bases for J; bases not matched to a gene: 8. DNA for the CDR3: TGTGCCAGCAGTCCGCGACAGGGCCTCGAAGCTTTCTTT. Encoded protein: CASSPRQGLEAFF.

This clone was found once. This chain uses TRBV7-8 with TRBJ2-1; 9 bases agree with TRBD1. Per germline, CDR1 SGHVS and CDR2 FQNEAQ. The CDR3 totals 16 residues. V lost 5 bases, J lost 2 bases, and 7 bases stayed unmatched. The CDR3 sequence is CASSPHRDRAYNEQFF. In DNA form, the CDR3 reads TGTGCCAGCAGCCCTCACCGGGACAGGGCCTACAATGAGCAGTTCTTC.

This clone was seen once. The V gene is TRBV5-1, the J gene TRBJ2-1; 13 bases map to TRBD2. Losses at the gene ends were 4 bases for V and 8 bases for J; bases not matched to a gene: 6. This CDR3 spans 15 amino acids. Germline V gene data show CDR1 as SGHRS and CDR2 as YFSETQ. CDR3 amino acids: CASSEGTSGKHEQFF. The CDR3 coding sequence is TGCGCCAGCAGCGAGGGGACTAGCGGGAAGCATGAGCAGTTCTTC.

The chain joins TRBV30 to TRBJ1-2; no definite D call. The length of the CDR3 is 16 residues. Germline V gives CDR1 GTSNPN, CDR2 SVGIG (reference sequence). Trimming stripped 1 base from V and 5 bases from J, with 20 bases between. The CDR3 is CAWSGPLSGLGYGYTF. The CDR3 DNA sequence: TGTGCCTGGAGTGGCCCCCTGTCCGGACTTGGGTATGGCTACACCTTC.

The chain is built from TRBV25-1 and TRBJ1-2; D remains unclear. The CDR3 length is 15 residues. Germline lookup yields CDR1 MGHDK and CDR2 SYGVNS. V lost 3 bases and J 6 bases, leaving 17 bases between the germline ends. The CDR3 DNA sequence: TGTGCCAGCAGTGACGTAAGTCGGGGAATGAATGGCTACACCTTC. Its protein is CASSDVSRGMNGYTF.